The 2 T cell receptor beta chains presented below share a single source sample, sequenced in a study of cytomegalovirus exposure and HLA in healthy donors. Use of 60 Vbeta and 13 Jbeta primers characterized the PCR. Measured with immunoSEQ multiplex PCR; TCRdb has only the in-frame clones, and not every one. This sample has some 160,000 clones; 75% to 90% occur once, and the top ten carry roughly 6.2%. Sequences were obtained from PBMCs. All receptors come from a male donor in good health and CMV-seropositive.

The chain has TRBV12-5 and TRBJ2-1; the match to TRBD2 covers 14 bases. V lost 5 bases, J lost 7 bases, and 10 bases stayed unmatched. Germline V gene sequence: CDR1 LGHNT, CDR2 FRNRAP. The CDR3 has 17 amino acids. CDR3 coding DNA: TGTGCTAGTGGTGGGGGAACGGGGACTAGCGGGAGTAATGAGCAGTTCTTC. Translation gives CASGGGTGTSGSNEQFF.

This rearrangement joins TRBV27 to TRBJ2-5, with D possibly matching TRBD1 (6 bases). Germline-derived CDR1 and CDR2 are MNHEY and SMNVEV (reference sequence). The CDR3 extends over 14 amino acids. V was clipped by 5 bases and J by 1 base, with 11 bases between them. The CDR3 protein is CASSQDRIQETQYF. CDR3 DNA: TGTGCCAGCAGTCAAGACAGGATCCAAGAGACCCAGTACTTC.